Described below is a single T cell receptor (beta chain) sequence and its context. The V end was cut by 1 base, the J end by 4 bases, with 11 bases between. This CDR3 has 15 residues. Germline CDR1 and CDR2: MGHRA and YSYEKL. As handled by the study authors: Scientists estimated how many nucleated cells there were by amplifying reference gene primers. Generated by immunoSEQ multiplex PCR, the TCRdb table keeps only in-frame clones and is missing some. The DNA was the basis for D and trimming; V, J and clone size are from that table. The sample includes 140,000 or so clones, 85% of them seen just once. The data belong to a study of blood T cell repertoires in COVID-19. Residents of 24 US areas, aged 18 to 89 years, made up the participants. Assignments of participants to cohorts depended upon their own reported clinical history.

The gene calls are TRBV4-1 and TRBJ1-5; D unresolved. The sequence was collected from a middle-aged woman who had recovered from COVID-19. Sequencing was performed on PBMCs or T cells enriched from blood (not recorded which). CDR3 region: CASSQVRQTNQPQHF. CDR3 DNA sequence: TGCGCCAGCAGCCAAGTTCGCCAGACAAATCAGCCCCAGCATTTT.